These 5 T cell receptor beta chains share one sample of origin, sequenced in a study of cytomegalovirus exposure and HLA in healthy donors. 60 Vbeta and 13 Jbeta primers were used in PCR. Sequencing used immunoSEQ multiplex PCR; TCRdb keeps in-frame clones, though not all of them. This table has fewer than 200,000 clones, roughly 84% appearing once. The sequenced material came from PBMCs. The receptors derive from a man younger than 35 in good health and CMV-seropositive.

V and J are TRBV11-2 and TRBJ1-2; D remains ambiguous. Trimming pared 5 bases from V and 5 bases from J, leaving 12 bases between. CDR1 and CDR2 from the germline V gene are SGHAT and FQNNGV. The CDR3 consists of 13 residues. CDR3 protein: CASSPMPEYGYTF. DNA for the CDR3: TGTGCCAGCAGCCCGATGCCTGAGTATGGCTACACCTTC.

This clone was observed once. The J gene is TRBJ2-1, the V gene TRBV4-2; TRBD2 matches at 7 bases. This CDR3 is 16 amino acids long. CDR1 is LGHNA, CDR2 YNFKEQ, per germline. Trimming removed 4 bases from V and 4 bases from J; junction bases left unmatched: 10. CDR3 in DNA: TGTGCCAGCAGCCCTTCCCGAGCGGGGTTGTACAATGAGCAGTTCTTC. This encodes CASSPSRAGLYNEQFF.

The CDR3 DNA follows: TGTGCCATCAATACAGGGGTGAATTCACCCCTCCACTTT. This encodes CAINTGVNSPLHF. The genes are TRBV10-3 and TRBJ1-6, with 7 bases lining up with TRBD1. There are 13 residues in the CDR3. Germline V CDR1 and CDR2: ENHRY, SYGVKD. With 7 bases clipped from V and 7 bases from J, the junction kept 4 bases outside the gene matches.

The genes are TRBV4-2 and TRBJ2-7; 12 nucleotides align to TRBD2. In germline, CDR1 is LGHNA, CDR2 YNFKEQ. J gave up 2 bases and V 1 base, and 3 bases lay outside the gene matches. The CDR3 totals 16 residues. CDR3 residues: CASSQGLAGDPYEQYF. The DNA of the CDR3 is TGTGCCAGCAGCCAAGGACTAGCGGGGGACCCCTACGAGCAGTACTTC.

The chain is built from TRBV6-5 and TRBJ1-2, with D perhaps matching TRBD1 (5 bases). Trimming cost V 10 bases and J 7 bases, with 19 bases left between them. CDR3 length: 13 residues. CDR1 is MNHEY, CDR2 SVGAGI, per germline. In DNA form, the CDR3 reads TGTGCCATCCGGGGGGGTAGTCCCCCTGGCTACACCTTC. It specifies CAIRGGSPPGYTF.